This T cell receptor (beta chain) was recovered during a study of blood T cell repertoires in COVID-19. Study at large: T cells, B-cell-depleted T cells, or PBMCs supplied cDNA or gDNA.

The CDR3 is 13 residues long. Trimming took off 6 bases at V and 6 bases at J, with 11 bases between the two ends. As handled by the study authors: Cell counts per sample came from amplifying reference gene primers. TCRdb's table, derived via immunoSEQ multiplex PCR, lists solely in-frame clones and lacks some. For V, J and clone size, that table is used; D and trimming come from the DNA. The data contain 150,000 to 180,000 clones, just under 85% of them singletons. The clonotype comes from a woman aged 55-69 years with acute or convalescent COVID-19. The chain recombines TRBV12-3 or TRBV12-4 with TRBJ1-4; no definite D call. Sequenced: peripheral blood. CDR3 nucleotides: TGTGCCAGCAGCCCTTTTCGGTATGAAAAACTGTTTTTT. Translation gives CASSPFRYEKLFF.